One sample yielded the 31 T cell receptor beta chains listed below, sequenced in a study of early T cells in non-severe SARS-CoV-2 infection. TCRdb redid the calling of the 5' RACE reads with MiXCR, one entry per CDR3 protein. This table holds tens of thousands of distinct CDR3 sequences, 12% found once. The material sequenced was whole blood, taken at baseline. The receptors come from an adult who was a healthcare worker with PCR-confirmed SARS-CoV-2 infection or an uninfected control (not recorded which).

At least ten counts were recorded for this clonotype. The chain couples TRBV18 to TRBJ1-1; TRBD1 aligns across 9 bases. Germline CDR1 reads KGHSH; CDR2 reads LQKENI. V was clipped by 3 bases and J by 11 bases; unmatched bases: 13. This CDR3 has 15 residues. This chain's CDR3 is CASSPVPGQGLGAFF. The CDR3 DNA is TGTGCCAGCTCACCGGTCCCGGGACAGGGACTGGGGGCTTTCTTT.

The genes are TRBV2 and TRBJ2-4; D gene unclear. CDR1 and CDR2 (germline): SNHLY, FYNNEI. The CDR3 has 14 amino acids. The ends were cut back, 7 bases at V and 6 bases at J, with 16 bases in the middle. The CDR3 spells CASTAGDSRNIQYF. The CDR3, as DNA: TGTGCCAGCACCGCTGGGGATTCGAGAAACATTCAGTACTTC. The full variable domain, completed using reference TRBV2 and TRBJ2-4, is EPEVTQTPSHQVTQMGQEVILRCVPISNHLYFYWYRQILGQKVEFLVSFYNNEISEKSEIFDDQFSVERPDGSNFTLKIRSTKLEDSAMYFCASTAGDSRNIQYFGAGTRLSVL.

This clonotype has a count of ten or more. The chain carries TRBV7-9 and TRBJ2-5; 7 nucleotides align to TRBD1. Per germline, CDR1 SEHNR and CDR2 FQNEAQ (reference sequence). This CDR3 has 13 residues. V gave up 5 bases and J gave up 7 bases; unmatched junction bases: 7. The CDR3 bases are TGTGCCAGCAGCACAGACAGGGTTGGGACCCAGTACTTC. Amino acid sequence: CASSTDRVGTQYF. Looking up the rest from reference TRBV7-9 and TRBJ2-5 gives the full variable domain: DTGVSQNPRHKITKRGQNVTFRCDPISEHNRLYWYRQTLGQGPEFLTYFQNEAQLEKSRLLSDRFSAERPKGSFSTLEIQRTEQGDSAMYLCASSTDRVGTQYFGPGTRLLVL.

The table lists this clonotype with many counts. The rearrangement joins TRBV28 to TRBJ2-3, with D perhaps TRBD1 or TRBD2 (6 bases each). Deletions cut 3 bases from V and 3 bases from J, with 19 bases between. This CDR3 contains 17 residues. Germline V CDR1 and CDR2: MDHEN, SYDVKM. CDR3 region: CASSLEGGLISTDTQYF. CDR3 in DNA: TGTGCCAGCAGTTTGGAGGGGGGCCTTATTAGTACAGATACGCAGTATTTT.

The chain recombines TRBV7-9 with TRBJ1-6, with D maybe TRBD1 (5 bases). CDR1 SEHNR and CDR2 FQNEAQ come from the germline V gene (reference sequence). The CDR3 covers 15 residues. Trimming took 5 bases from V and 7 from J, leaving 15 bases between them. The DNA of the CDR3 is TGTGCCAGCAGCCGGGGGAGCCCATTGAATTCACCCCTCCACTTT. Protein: CASSRGSPLNSPLHF.

This clonotype was seen a few times. The chain links TRBV28 to TRBJ2-4; 12 bases are shared with TRBD2. This CDR3 is built from 18 residues. The V gene end was trimmed by 1 base and the J gene end by 2 bases; junction bases not matched to a gene: 6. Germline V lookup: CDR1 MDHEN, CDR2 SYDVKM. The DNA for the CDR3 is TGTGCCAGCAGTTTATTGGTCCTAGCGGGGGGGCCCAAAAACATTCAGTACTTC. Encoded protein: CASSLLVLAGGPKNIQYF.

This clonotype showed up just a few times. V usage is TRBV28 and J usage is TRBJ2-7; no clear D gene. This CDR3 contains 12 residues. The V end was cut by 4 bases, the J end by 1 base, with 5 bases between. The germline V gene encodes CDR1 MDHEN and CDR2 SYDVKM. The CDR3 bases are TGTGCCAGCAGTTACACATCCTACGAGCAGTACTTC. Its translation is CASSYTSYEQYF.

This clonotype was counted between two and nine times. The CDR3 loop reads CASSPGLAASTDTQYF. The CDR3 region has the DNA TGCGCCAGCAGCCCTGGACTAGCGGCTAGCACAGATACGCAGTATTTT. The V gene is TRBV5-1, the J gene TRBJ2-3; 10 bases are a match to TRBD2. The CDR3 totals 16 residues. CDR1 and CDR2 (germline): SGHRS, YFSETQ. J was trimmed by 0 bases and V by 4 bases; bases with no gene match: 5.

Of note for this clonotype: One end of the junction does not line up with germline, which may come from a read error. The chain's CDR3 is CASSQAGQGAETQYF. Here the CDR3 DNA reads TGCGCCAGCAGCCAAGCCGGACAGGGGGCAGAGACGCAGTATTTT. The V gene is TRBV4-1, the J gene TRBJ2-3; TRBD1 matches at 11 bases. The CDR3 loop spans 15 amino acids. Germline V gene data show CDR1 as MGHRA and CDR2 as YSYEKL.

The chain carries TRBV28 and TRBJ2-6; D not certain. Per germline, CDR1 MDHEN and CDR2 SYDVKM. The ends were cut back, 4 bases at V and 2 bases at J, with 12 bases in the middle. The length of the CDR3 is 16 residues. The CDR3 is CASSYHGSPGANVLTF. The CDR3 DNA sequence: TGTGCCAGCAGTTACCACGGGTCCCCTGGGGCCAACGTCCTGACTTTC. The full variable domain, rest sourced from reference TRBV28 and TRBJ2-6, is DVKVTQSSRYLVKRTGEKVFLECVQDMDHENMFWYRQDPGLGLRLIYFSYDVKMKEKGDIPEGYSVSREKKERFSLILESASTNQTSMYLCASSYHGSPGANVLTFGAGSRLTVL.

This clonotype was observed many times. The rearrangement uses TRBV20-1 and TRBJ1-6, with no clear D. CDR3 length equals 15 residues. The germline gives CDR1 DFQATT, CDR2 SNEGSKA (reference sequence). V was clipped by 6 bases and J by 0 bases, with 12 bases between them. The CDR3 nucleotides read TGCAGTGCCAGCGTCCAGAGCTCCTATAATTCACCCCTCCACTTT. Translation gives CSASVQSSYNSPLHF.

The chain joins TRBV4-3 to TRBJ1-2, with TRBD1 identical over 10 bases. Trimming took 5 bases from V and 5 from J; bases not matched to a gene: 14. This CDR3 has 17 amino acids. CDR1 LGHNA and CDR2 YSLEER come from the germline V gene. The CDR3 DNA follows: TGCGCCAGCAGCACCCGATGGACAGGGGGTGAGATTTATGGCTACACCTTC. Amino acid sequence: CASSTRWTGGEIYGYTF.

This chain uses TRBV7-2 with TRBJ2-6; either TRBD1 or TRBD2 may fit D (5 bases each). Trimming stripped 1 base from V and 4 bases from J, with 14 bases between. In germline, CDR1 is SGHTA, CDR2 FQGNSA. This CDR3 region has 17 residues. The CDR3 region is CASSLVGGYGGANVLTF. CDR3 in DNA: TGTGCCAGCAGCTTAGTTGGGGGATACGGCGGGGCCAACGTCCTGACTTTC.

This clonotype was seen only a few times. V and J are TRBV6-5 and TRBJ1-5; possibly TRBD1 for D (5 bases). The CDR3 is 14 amino acids. The germline V gene has CDR1 MNHEY and CDR2 SVGAGI. V lost 6 bases, J lost 0 bases, and 9 bases lay in between. The CDR3 spells CASRDGGSNQPQHF. The DNA of the CDR3 is TGTGCCAGCAGAGACGGGGGTAGCAATCAGCCCCAGCATTTT.

There are a few counts of this clonotype. The chain employs TRBV12-3 or TRBV12-4 and TRBJ1-5; 10 bases line up with TRBD1. V trimming: 3 bases; J trimming: 5 bases; junction bases outside the gene matches: 1. The CDR3 is 14 residues long. CDR3 nucleotide sequence: TGTGCCAGCAGTTTTGGGACAGGGGATCAGCCCCAGCATTTT. Translating it yields CASSFGTGDQPQHF.

This rearrangement joins TRBV2 to TRBJ1-1; tentatively, D is TRBD1 (6 bases). Trimming stripped 8 bases from V and 1 base from J, with 11 bases between. The CDR3 loop spans 13 amino acids. Looked up from germline, CDR1 is SNHLY and CDR2 is FYNNEI. CDR3 nucleotide sequence: TGTGCCAGCTACAGGGAGAGGAACACTGAAGCTTTCTTT. Residues: CASYRERNTEAFF.

This clonotype was found many times. The genes are TRBV4-1 and TRBJ1-5, with D maybe TRBD1 (5 bases). CDR3 length equals 14 residues. Germline V gene sequence: CDR1 MGHRA, CDR2 YSYEKL. Trimming removed 0 bases from V and 7 bases from J, with 10 bases in between. This chain's CDR3 is CASSQDARGQPQHF. Written as DNA, the CDR3 is TGCGCCAGCAGCCAAGATGCTCGGGGCCAGCCCCAGCATTTT.

This clonotype was found many times. The chain uses TRBV7-9 and TRBJ2-3, with TRBD1 as a possible D gene (5 bases). CDR3 length: 14 residues. V was clipped by 1 base and J by 2 bases, with 7 bases between them. Germline V lookup: CDR1 SEHNR, CDR2 FQNEAQ (reference sequence). CDR3 loop: CASSLEGFTDTQYF. CDR3 DNA: TGTGCCAGCAGCTTAGAGGGGTTCACAGATACGCAGTATTTT. The entire variable domain, with the rest obtained from reference TRBV7-9 and TRBJ2-3, is as follows: DTGVSQNPRHKITKRGQNVTFRCDPISEHNRLYWYRQTLGQGPEFLTYFQNEAQLEKSRLLSDRFSAERPKGSFSTLEIQRTEQGDSAMYLCASSLEGFTDTQYFGPGTRLTVL.

The chain recombines TRBV2 with TRBJ1-6; a possible D gene is TRBD1 (5 bases). V was shortened by 8 bases and J by 4 bases, with 18 bases between the two germline ends. CDR3 size: 16 residues. The germline V gene encodes CDR1 SNHLY and CDR2 FYNNEI. The CDR3 spells CASLLAQGLYNSPLHF. CDR3 sequence (DNA): TGTGCCAGCCTTCTTGCGCAGGGCCTTTATAATTCACCCCTCCACTTT.

This clonotype was observed a few times. The CDR3 here is CASSVAAGAKNSPLHF. The CDR3 DNA reads as TGTGCCAGCAGCGTAGCCGCGGGGGCGAAGAATTCACCCCTCCACTTT. The chain combines TRBV9 with TRBJ1-6, with D perhaps matching TRBD1 (6 bases). The CDR3 sequence is 16 residues long. Germline V gives CDR1 SGDLS, CDR2 YYNGEE. V was trimmed by 0 bases and J by 7 bases, leaving 14 bases between them.

This clonotype was picked up a small number of times. This chain uses TRBV2 with TRBJ2-1; tentative D call: TRBD1 (6 bases). The CDR3 has 15 amino acids. Germline CDR1 SNHLY, CDR2 FYNNEI. V dropped 6 bases and J dropped 0 bases, with 12 bases sitting between them. The CDR3 here is CASRYTGSSYNEQFF. CDR3 coding DNA: TGTGCCAGCAGATATACAGGGAGCTCCTACAATGAGCAGTTCTTC.

This clonotype appeared many times. The rearrangement links TRBV3-1 to TRBJ1-4; the D is unclear. Trimming pared 1 base from V and 10 bases from J, leaving 4 bases between. Germline values: CDR1 LGHDT, CDR2 YNNKEL (reference sequence). The CDR3 has 11 amino acids. Here the CDR3 DNA reads TGTGCCAGCAGCCAAGGGCGAAAACTGTTTTTT. This translates into CASSQGRKLFF.

This clonotype has more than one count but fewer than ten. The CDR3 is CASSLVTATAEAFF. For the CDR3, the DNA is TGTGCCAGCAGCTTGGTGACAGCGACCGCTGAAGCTTTCTTT. The chain combines TRBV5-4 with TRBJ1-1; tentative D call: TRBD1 (5 bases). This CDR3 has 14 residues. In germline, CDR1 is SGHNT, CDR2 YYREEE (reference sequence). With 0 bases removed from V and 6 bases from J, the gap between germline ends came to 12 bases. The variable domain in full, completed from reference TRBV5-4 and TRBJ1-1, reads ETGVTQSPTHLIKTRGQQVTLRCSSQSGHNTVSWYQQALGQGPQFIFQYYREEENGRGNFPPRFSGLQFPNYSSELNVNALELDDSALYLCASSLVTATAEAFFGQGTRLTVV.

This clonotype was counted a few times. The rearrangement uses TRBV7-8 and TRBJ2-3; D could derive from TRBD1 or TRBD2 (5 bases each). With 0 bases removed from V and 0 bases from J, the gap between germline ends came to 13 bases. This CDR3 has 17 amino acids. Germline CDR1 and CDR2: SGHVS and FQNEAQ. Here the CDR3 DNA reads TGTGCCAGCAGCTTAGCTCCGGGACGAACTAGCACAGATACGCAGTATTTT. This encodes CASSLAPGRTSTDTQYF.

This clonotype was detected a few times. The rearrangement links TRBV18 to TRBJ2-2; 9 bases line up with TRBD1. Germline-derived CDR1 and CDR2 are KGHSH and LQKENI. The trim removed 0 bases at V and 1 base at J, leaving 6 bases unmatched. CDR3 length: 18 residues. CDR3 protein: CASSPPRTGGWNTGELFF. The CDR3 DNA reads as TGTGCCAGCTCACCACCCCGAACAGGGGGCTGGAACACCGGGGAGCTGTTTTTT. The whole variable domain, remainder taken from reference TRBV18 and TRBJ2-2, is NAGVMQNPRHLVRRRGQEARLRCSPMKGHSHVYWYRQLPEEGLKFMVYLQKENIIDESGMPKERFSAEFPKEGPSILRIQQVVRGDSAAYFCASSPPRTGGWNTGELFFGEGSRLTVL.

Only a few counts were recorded for this clonotype. This rearrangement joins TRBV7-9 to TRBJ2-1, with D possibly matching TRBD1 (6 bases). V was shortened by 3 bases and J by 6 bases, with 15 bases between the two germline ends. Germline CDR1 SEHNR, CDR2 FQNEAQ (reference sequence). CDR3 length: 15 residues. The CDR3 sequence: CASSFPPPRGNEQFF. In nucleotides, the CDR3 is TGTGCCAGCAGCTTCCCACCCCCCAGGGGCAATGAGCAGTTCTTC.

This clonotype has a handful of counts. This chain connects TRBV6-6 to TRBJ2-1; 10 positions agree with TRBD2. V lost 4 bases and J lost 7; bases outside the gene matches: 7. The CDR3 loop spans 15 amino acids. Germline V gene data show CDR1 as MNHNY and CDR2 as SVGAGI (reference sequence). CDR3 amino acids: CASSSPGLASNEQFF. The CDR3, as DNA: TGTGCCAGCAGTTCCCCGGGACTAGCGTCTAATGAGCAGTTCTTC.

This clonotype was counted a few times. This rearrangement joins TRBV4-1 to TRBJ2-1; D possibly corresponds to TRBD2 (6 bases). Trimming removed 2 bases from V and 4 bases from J, with 12 bases in between. The CDR3 has 15 amino acids. Germline CDR1 reads MGHRA; CDR2 reads YSYEKL. In DNA, the CDR3 is TGCGCCAGCAGCCAATCGGGGGTACTATACAATGAGCAGTTCTTC. Translating it yields CASSQSGVLYNEQFF.

This chain uses TRBV5-1 with TRBJ1-2; D unresolved. V was trimmed by 5 bases and J by 2 bases, leaving 10 bases between them. Per germline, CDR1 SGHRS and CDR2 YFSETQ. CDR3 length: 13 amino acids. CDR3 sequence (DNA): TGCGCCAGCAGTTTAGGGTTCAACTATGGCTACACCTTC. Its protein is CASSLGFNYGYTF.

This clonotype was observed a single time. This chain links TRBV28 with TRBJ2-3; D is unclear. Looked up from germline, CDR1 is MDHEN and CDR2 is SYDVKM. V lost 4 bases to trimming and J lost 6 bases, with 5 bases between them. CDR3 length equals 11 residues. DNA for the CDR3: TGTGCCAGCAGTTCCCTGGATACGCAGTATTTT. It encodes CASSSLDTQYF.

This clonotype was seen ten or more times. The gene calls are TRBV10-3 and TRBJ2-7; 8 positions agree with TRBD1. Trimming at V came to 2 bases and at J to 2 bases, leaving 5 bases not matched to a gene. This CDR3 is 15 amino acids long. Germline CDR1 is ENHRY and CDR2 is SYGVKD. This CDR3 is CAISEEGTGPYEQYF. The CDR3 DNA follows: TGTGCCATCAGTGAGGAGGGGACAGGACCCTACGAGCAGTACTTC.